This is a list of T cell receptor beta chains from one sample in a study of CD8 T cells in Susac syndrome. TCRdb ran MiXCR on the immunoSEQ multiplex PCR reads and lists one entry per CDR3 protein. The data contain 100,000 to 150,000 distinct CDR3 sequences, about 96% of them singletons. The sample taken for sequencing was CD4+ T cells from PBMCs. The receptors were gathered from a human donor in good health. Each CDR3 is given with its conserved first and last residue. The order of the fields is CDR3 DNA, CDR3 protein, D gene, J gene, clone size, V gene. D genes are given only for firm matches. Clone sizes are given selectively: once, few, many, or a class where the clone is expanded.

DNA: TGCAGCGTTCCCAGGGAGAACAGGGAAGCTTTCTTT; CDR3: CSVPRENREAFF; D: -; J: TRBJ1-1; size: -; V: TRBV29-1
DNA: TGTGCCAGCCTTCCTCGGACAGGGGGAAATCAGCCCCAGCATTTT; CDR3: CASLPRTGGNQPQHF; D: TRBD1; J: TRBJ1-5; size: -; V: TRBV6-1
DNA: TGTGCCAGCAGCCATGGCGGACCCTACGAGCAGTACTTC; CDR3: CASSHGGPYEQYF; D: -; J: TRBJ2-7; size: -; V: TRBV14
DNA: TGTGCCAGCAGTGAGATCACCCTGAGGGCTTTCTTT; CDR3: CASSEITLRAFF; D: -; J: TRBJ1-1; size: once; V: TRBV14
DNA: TGTGCCAGCAGCGTACAGGGGGCTAGTAATCAGCCCCAGCATTTT; CDR3: CASSVQGASNQPQHF; D: TRBD1; J: TRBJ1-5; size: -; V: TRBV7-9
DNA: TGTGCCAGCAGCGCGATGAGGGCTAGCGGGAGGGGTGAGACCCAGTACTTC; CDR3: CASSAMRASGRGETQYF; D: TRBD2; J: TRBJ2-5; size: -; V: TRBV7-2
DNA: TGCGCCAGCGCTCCGGACTCCAGAACCTTTTACAATGAGCAGTTCTTC; CDR3: CASAPDSRTFYNEQFF; D: -; J: TRBJ2-1; size: -; V: TRBV5-1
DNA: TGCAGTGCTAGAGAGACAGGGTTAGGGCAGCCCCAGCATTTT; CDR3: CSARETGLGQPQHF; D: TRBD1; J: TRBJ1-5; size: -; V: TRBV20-1
DNA: TGTGCCAGCAGACGGACAGGAGAAAACTATGGCTACACCTTC; CDR3: CASRRTGENYGYTF; D: TRBD1; J: TRBJ1-2; size: -; V: TRBV6-2/TRBV6-3
DNA: TGTGCCACCAGTGTTGGGACAGGGGGATCCTACAATGAGCAGTTCTTC; CDR3: CATSVGTGGSYNEQFF; D: TRBD1; J: TRBJ2-1; size: -; V: TRBV24-1
DNA: TGTGCCAGCAGAAATCGGGCCTCTGGATATACTGAAGCTTTCTTT; CDR3: CASRNRASGYTEAFF; D: -; J: TRBJ1-1; size: -; V: TRBV7-9
DNA: TGCAGTGCCCCGGACAATCCGGGCTATGGCTACACCTTC; CDR3: CSAPDNPGYGYTF; D: -; J: TRBJ1-2; size: -; V: TRBV20-1
DNA: TGTGCCACCAGTGATTCCCGGACAGGGAGGTCTTACAATGAGCAGTTCTTC; CDR3: CATSDSRTGRSYNEQFF; D: TRBD1; J: TRBJ2-1; size: -; V: TRBV24-1
DNA: TGCAGCGTTGTTCCGGGACAGGGTGTGTTTTACGAGCAGTACTTC; CDR3: CSVVPGQGVFYEQYF; D: TRBD1; J: TRBJ2-7; size: -; V: TRBV29-1
DNA: TGTGCCAGCAGTGTCGGGACGCGAGAGACCCAGTACTTC; CDR3: CASSVGTRETQYF; D: -; J: TRBJ2-5; size: -; V: TRBV2
DNA: TGTGCCAGCTCACCACGATTAGGACAGACAGACACTGAAGCTTTCTTT; CDR3: CASSPRLGQTDTEAFF; D: -; J: TRBJ1-1; size: -; V: TRBV18
DNA: TGTGCCAGTAGTACGGACCGGTGGGAAAGGGAGCAGTACTTC; CDR3: CASSTDRWEREQYF; D: -; J: TRBJ2-7; size: -; V: TRBV19
DNA: TGTGCCAGCAGCGGTAGCGGGAGTTCCTTCACCGGGGAGCTGTTTTTT; CDR3: CASSGSGSSFTGELFF; D: TRBD2; J: TRBJ2-2; size: -; V: TRBV9
DNA: TGTGCCATCAGTGAGAGGCAGGGGTACGAGCAGTACTTC; CDR3: CAISERQGYEQYF; D: -; J: TRBJ2-7; size: -; V: TRBV10-3
DNA: TGTGCCAGCAGTTCAAGGGGCTTGGCTGGGGCCAACGTCCTGACTTTC; CDR3: CASSSRGLAGANVLTF; D: -; J: TRBJ2-6; size: -; V: TRBV27
DNA: TGTGCCAGCAGTCCGATTGCGGAGGGGAGGATGAACACTGAAGCTTTCTTT; CDR3: CASSPIAEGRMNTEAFF; D: -; J: TRBJ1-1; size: once; V: TRBV28
DNA: TGTGCCAGCAGCTTTACATCTCAGGGGGAGCAGTACTTC; CDR3: CASSFTSQGEQYF; D: -; J: TRBJ2-7; size: -; V: TRBV7-9
DNA: TGCGCCAGCAGCTTGGCAGGGTCCGCCGCCCGGGAGACCCAGTACTTC; CDR3: CASSLAGSAARETQYF; D: -; J: TRBJ2-5; size: -; V: TRBV5-1
DNA: TGCGCCAGCAGGAGAACCAGCGACCAAGAGACCCAGTACTTC; CDR3: CASRRTSDQETQYF; D: -; J: TRBJ2-5; size: -; V: TRBV5-1
DNA: TGTGCCAGCAGCTTACCCCCGGTCCACAGCGGGGCCAACGTCCTGACTTTC; CDR3: CASSLPPVHSGANVLTF; D: -; J: TRBJ2-6; size: -; V: TRBV11-3
DNA: TGTGCCAGCTCACCATACGGGGGACTAGCGGGAGACACCGGGGAGCTGTTTTTT; CDR3: CASSPYGGLAGDTGELFF; D: TRBD2; J: TRBJ2-2; size: -; V: TRBV18
DNA: TGTGCCAGCAGCCCCGGACAAACCTACAATGAGCAGTTCTTC; CDR3: CASSPGQTYNEQFF; D: -; J: TRBJ2-1; size: once; V: TRBV3-1
DNA: TGTGCCAGCTCGGGCGAGGCAGCAAAAGAGCAGTACTTC; CDR3: CASSGEAAKEQYF; D: -; J: TRBJ2-7; size: -; V: TRBV7-9
DNA: TGTGCCAGCAGTGATAAGGACAGGACGGCTTTCTTT; CDR3: CASSDKDRTAFF; D: TRBD1; J: TRBJ1-1; size: -; V: TRBV25-1
DNA: TGTGCCAGCAGTTTACTATCTGAGGGTCAAACTGAAGCTTTCTTT; CDR3: CASSLLSEGQTEAFF; D: -; J: TRBJ1-1; size: -; V: TRBV27
DNA: TGCAGTGCTAGAGTTGGGGGCCCGGGGGAAAAACTGTTTTTT; CDR3: CSARVGGPGEKLFF; D: -; J: TRBJ1-4; size: -; V: TRBV20-1
DNA: TGTGCCAGCAGCTTCGGGGAACTAGCGGGGGGTGAGCAGTTCTTC; CDR3: CASSFGELAGGEQFF; D: TRBD2; J: TRBJ2-1; size: once; V: TRBV5-6
DNA: TGTGCCAGCACCAACCAAGAGACCCAGTACTTC; CDR3: CASTNQETQYF; D: -; J: TRBJ2-5; size: -; V: TRBV6-2/TRBV6-3
DNA: TGCGCCAGCAGCCAAAGTGGACAGAAAAACATTCAGTACTTC; CDR3: CASSQSGQKNIQYF; D: -; J: TRBJ2-4; size: once; V: TRBV4-1
DNA: TGTGCCAGCAGCCTCTACACCGGGGAGCTGTTTTTT; CDR3: CASSLYTGELFF; D: -; J: TRBJ2-2; size: once; V: TRBV12-3/TRBV12-4
DNA: TGCAGTGCTAGAGATCTGTCTCGGGGCTCTGGAAACACCATATATTTT; CDR3: CSARDLSRGSGNTIYF; D: -; J: TRBJ1-3; size: -; V: TRBV20-1
DNA: TGCAGCGCCGGAGGGGGGGCCGGGTACGAGCAGTACTTC; CDR3: CSAGGGAGYEQYF; D: -; J: TRBJ2-7; size: -; V: TRBV29-1
DNA: TGTGCCTGGAGTCTGGGGGCGTATAGGGCCCAAGCTTTCTTT; CDR3: CAWSLGAYRAQAFF; D: -; J: TRBJ1-1; size: -; V: TRBV30
DNA: TGTGCCAGCAGTTTTCCGGGCCTGCGGATTGAGCAGTTCTTC; CDR3: CASSFPGLRIEQFF; D: -; J: TRBJ2-1; size: -; V: TRBV28
DNA: TGTGCCAGCAGCCCCCGGACTAGGGGCACTGAAGCTTTCTTT; CDR3: CASSPRTRGTEAFF; D: -; J: TRBJ1-1; size: -; V: TRBV3-1
DNA: TGCAGCGTTGAGGGTCTAGCGGGCGCCGAGCAGTACTTC; CDR3: CSVEGLAGAEQYF; D: TRBD2; J: TRBJ2-7; size: -; V: TRBV29-1
DNA: TGTGCCAGCTCACCACAACTAGATTTTGAGACCCAGTACTTC; CDR3: CASSPQLDFETQYF; D: -; J: TRBJ2-5; size: -; V: TRBV18
DNA: TGTGCCAGCAGTTCGTTAGCGGGATTAAGGGGAGATGAGCAGTTCTTC; CDR3: CASSSLAGLRGDEQFF; D: TRBD2; J: TRBJ2-1; size: -; V: TRBV28
DNA: TGTGCCAGCAACATCGACAGGGGACCGTACGAGCAGTACTTC; CDR3: CASNIDRGPYEQYF; D: TRBD1; J: TRBJ2-7; size: once; V: TRBV6-1
DNA: TGCGCCAGCAGCCGGGGATACACAGATACGCAGTATTTT; CDR3: CASSRGYTDTQYF; D: -; J: TRBJ2-3; size: -; V: TRBV5-1
DNA: TGTGCCAGCAGTGAATACCCGGGATCTGGCTACACCTTC; CDR3: CASSEYPGSGYTF; D: -; J: TRBJ1-2; size: -; V: TRBV25-1
DNA: TGTGCCAGTAGTGCACCGGACAGAGAGGGGCCCCAGCATTTT; CDR3: CASSAPDREGPQHF; D: -; J: TRBJ1-5; size: once; V: TRBV19
DNA: TGTGCCAGCAGCCCACGGTTTACCGAAGCTTTCTTT; CDR3: CASSPRFTEAFF; D: -; J: TRBJ1-1; size: -; V: TRBV7-2
DNA: TGCGCCAGCACCCTGTCTCCTGGGAACGAAAAACTGTTTTTT; CDR3: CASTLSPGNEKLFF; D: -; J: TRBJ1-4; size: -; V: TRBV5-1